This TCR beta chain was sequenced in a study of cytomegalovirus exposure and HLA in healthy donors. Germline V CDR1 and CDR2: MDHEN, SYDVKM. V trimming: 2 bases; J trimming: 1 base; junction bases outside the gene matches: 5. This CDR3 has 16 residues. Some clones are missing from TCRdb's copy, which holds only in-frame ones; the method was immunoSEQ multiplex PCR. This repertoire shows about 56,000 clones, around nine tenths found once; its top ten account for about 1%. Sequencing used PBMCs. This clonotype was sampled from a man between 18 and 35 years old in good health and CMV-seronegative. The chain carries TRBV28 and TRBJ1-5, with 7 bases matching TRBD1. CDR3 sequence: CASSLQAGGSNQPQHF. In DNA form, the CDR3 reads TGTGCCAGCAGTTTACAGGCAGGGGGGAGCAATCAGCCCCAGCATTTT.